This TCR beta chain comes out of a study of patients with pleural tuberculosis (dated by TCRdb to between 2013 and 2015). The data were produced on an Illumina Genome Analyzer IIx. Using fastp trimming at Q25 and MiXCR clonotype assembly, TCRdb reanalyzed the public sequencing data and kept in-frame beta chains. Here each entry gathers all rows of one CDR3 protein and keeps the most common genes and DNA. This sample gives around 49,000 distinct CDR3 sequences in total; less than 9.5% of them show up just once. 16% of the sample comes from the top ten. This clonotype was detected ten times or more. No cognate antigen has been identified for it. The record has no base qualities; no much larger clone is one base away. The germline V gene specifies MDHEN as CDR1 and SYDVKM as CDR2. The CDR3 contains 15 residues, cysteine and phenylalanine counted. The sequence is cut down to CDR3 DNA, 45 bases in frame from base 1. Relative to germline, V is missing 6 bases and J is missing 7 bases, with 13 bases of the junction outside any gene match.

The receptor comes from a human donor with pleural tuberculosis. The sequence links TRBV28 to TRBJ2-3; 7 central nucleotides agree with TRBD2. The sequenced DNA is TGTGCCAGCAGCACCCTAGGGACTACGCCAAATACGCAGTATTTT. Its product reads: CASSTLGTTPNTQYF.